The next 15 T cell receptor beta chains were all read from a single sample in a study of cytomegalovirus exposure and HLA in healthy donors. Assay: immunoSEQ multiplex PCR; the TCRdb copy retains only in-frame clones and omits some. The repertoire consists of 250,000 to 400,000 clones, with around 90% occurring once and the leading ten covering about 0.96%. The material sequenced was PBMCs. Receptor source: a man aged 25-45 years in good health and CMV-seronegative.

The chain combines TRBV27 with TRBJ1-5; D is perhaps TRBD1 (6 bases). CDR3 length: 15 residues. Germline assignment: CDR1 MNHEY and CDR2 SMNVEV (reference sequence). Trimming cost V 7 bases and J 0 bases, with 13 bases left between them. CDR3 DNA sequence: TGTGCCAGCATGAGGCAGGGGTATAGCAATCAGCCCCAGCATTTT. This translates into CASMRQGYSNQPQHF.

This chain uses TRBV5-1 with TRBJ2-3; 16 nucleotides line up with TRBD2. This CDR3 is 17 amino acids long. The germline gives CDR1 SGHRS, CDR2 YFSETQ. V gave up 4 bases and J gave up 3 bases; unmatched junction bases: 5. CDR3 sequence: CASSPGLAGGRTDTQYF. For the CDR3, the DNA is TGCGCCAGCAGCCCGGGACTAGCGGGGGGGCGAACAGATACGCAGTATTTT.

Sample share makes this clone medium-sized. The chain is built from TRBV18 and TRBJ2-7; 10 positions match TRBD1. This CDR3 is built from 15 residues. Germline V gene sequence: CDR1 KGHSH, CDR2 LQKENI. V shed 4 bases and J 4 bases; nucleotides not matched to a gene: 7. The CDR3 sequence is CASSLEGTGVYEQYF. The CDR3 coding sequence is TGTGCCAGCTCACTTGAAGGGACAGGGGTATACGAGCAGTACTTC.

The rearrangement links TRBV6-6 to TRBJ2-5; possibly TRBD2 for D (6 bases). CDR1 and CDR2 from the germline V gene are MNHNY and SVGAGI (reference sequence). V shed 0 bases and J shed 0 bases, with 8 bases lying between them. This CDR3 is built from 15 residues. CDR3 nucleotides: TGTGCCAGCAGTTACTCGGGCGGGGACCAAGAGACCCAGTACTTC. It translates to CASSYSGGDQETQYF.

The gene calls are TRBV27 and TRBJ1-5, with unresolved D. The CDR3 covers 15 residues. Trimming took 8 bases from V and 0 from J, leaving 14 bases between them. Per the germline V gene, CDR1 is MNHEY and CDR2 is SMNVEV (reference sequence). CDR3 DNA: TGTGCCAGCTCCCAAGGAGTTTATAGCAATCAGCCCCAGCATTTT. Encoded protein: CASSQGVYSNQPQHF.

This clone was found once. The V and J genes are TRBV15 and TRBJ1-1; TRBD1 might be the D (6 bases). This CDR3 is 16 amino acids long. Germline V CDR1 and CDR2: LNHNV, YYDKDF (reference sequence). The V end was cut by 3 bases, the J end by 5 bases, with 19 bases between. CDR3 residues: CATSRGAAGVRTEAFF. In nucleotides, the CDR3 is TGTGCCACCAGCAGGGGGGCCGCGGGGGTAAGGACTGAAGCTTTCTTT. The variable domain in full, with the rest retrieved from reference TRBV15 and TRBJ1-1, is DAMVIQNPRYQVTQFGKPVTLSCSQTLNHNVMYWYQQKSSQAPKLLFHYYDKDFNNEADTPDNFQSRRPNTSFCFLDIRSPGLGDTAMYLCATSRGAAGVRTEAFFGQGTRLTVV.

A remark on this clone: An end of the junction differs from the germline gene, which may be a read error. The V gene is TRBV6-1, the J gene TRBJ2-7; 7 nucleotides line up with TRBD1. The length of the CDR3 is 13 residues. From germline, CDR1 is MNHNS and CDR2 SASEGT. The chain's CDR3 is CALLNRGSHEQYF. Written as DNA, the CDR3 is TGTGCCCTCTTGAACAGGGGCTCCCACGAGCAGTACTTC.

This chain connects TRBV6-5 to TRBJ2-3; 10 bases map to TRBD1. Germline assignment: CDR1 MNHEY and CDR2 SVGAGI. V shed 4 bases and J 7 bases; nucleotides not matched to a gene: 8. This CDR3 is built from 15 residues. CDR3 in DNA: TGTGCCAGCAGTTTGGGGGACAGGGGCATAAATACGCAGTATTTT. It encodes CASSLGDRGINTQYF.

The CDR3 protein is CASSLAGWGTTEQYF. The CDR3 region has the DNA TGTGCCAGCAGCTTAGCGGGGTGGGGCACAACCGAGCAGTACTTC. The chain recombines TRBV7-9 with TRBJ2-7; a possible D gene is TRBD1 (5 bases). CDR1 is SEHNR and CDR2 is FQNEAQ in the germline V gene (reference sequence). V was clipped by 0 bases and J by 6 bases, with 15 bases between them. The CDR3 contains 15 residues.

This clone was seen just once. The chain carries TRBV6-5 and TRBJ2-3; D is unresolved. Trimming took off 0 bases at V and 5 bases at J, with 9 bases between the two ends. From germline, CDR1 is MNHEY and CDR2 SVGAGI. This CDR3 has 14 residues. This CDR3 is CASSYSGLGDTQYF. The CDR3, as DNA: TGTGCCAGCAGTTACTCCGGGTTGGGAGATACGCAGTATTTT.

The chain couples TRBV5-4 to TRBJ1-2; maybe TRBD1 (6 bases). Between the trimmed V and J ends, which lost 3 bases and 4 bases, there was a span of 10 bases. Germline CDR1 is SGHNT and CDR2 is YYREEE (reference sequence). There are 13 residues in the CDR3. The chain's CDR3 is CASSSGVLYGYTF. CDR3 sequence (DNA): TGTGCCAGCAGCTCAGGGGTTCTCTATGGCTACACCTTC.

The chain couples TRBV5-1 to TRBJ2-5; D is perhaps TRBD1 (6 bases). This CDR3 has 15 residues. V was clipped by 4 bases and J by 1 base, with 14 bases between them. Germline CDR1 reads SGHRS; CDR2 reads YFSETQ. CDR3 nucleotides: TGCGCCAGCAGCCAGGCCGACAGGACCCAAGAGACCCAGTACTTC. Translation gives CASSQADRTQETQYF.

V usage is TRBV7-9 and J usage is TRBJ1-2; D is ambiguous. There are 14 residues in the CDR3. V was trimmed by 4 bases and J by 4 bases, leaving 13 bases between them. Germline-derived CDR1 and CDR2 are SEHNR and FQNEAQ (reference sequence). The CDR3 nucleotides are TGTGCCAGCAGCTCAACCGGGTCCCCCTATGGCTACACCTTC. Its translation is CASSSTGSPYGYTF.

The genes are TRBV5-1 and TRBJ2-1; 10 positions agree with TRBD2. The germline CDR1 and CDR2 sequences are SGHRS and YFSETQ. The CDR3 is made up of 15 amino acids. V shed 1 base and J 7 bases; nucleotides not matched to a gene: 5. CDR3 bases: TGCGCCAGCAGCTTGACTAGCGGGGAGGTAAATGAGCAGTTCTTC. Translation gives CASSLTSGEVNEQFF.

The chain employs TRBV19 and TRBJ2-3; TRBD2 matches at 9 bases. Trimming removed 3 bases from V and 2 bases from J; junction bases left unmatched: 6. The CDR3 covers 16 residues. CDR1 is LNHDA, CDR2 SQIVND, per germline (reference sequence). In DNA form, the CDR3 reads TGTGCCAGTAGTATCGTTAGCGGGGGCGTCACAGATACGCAGTATTTT. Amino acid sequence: CASSIVSGGVTDTQYF.